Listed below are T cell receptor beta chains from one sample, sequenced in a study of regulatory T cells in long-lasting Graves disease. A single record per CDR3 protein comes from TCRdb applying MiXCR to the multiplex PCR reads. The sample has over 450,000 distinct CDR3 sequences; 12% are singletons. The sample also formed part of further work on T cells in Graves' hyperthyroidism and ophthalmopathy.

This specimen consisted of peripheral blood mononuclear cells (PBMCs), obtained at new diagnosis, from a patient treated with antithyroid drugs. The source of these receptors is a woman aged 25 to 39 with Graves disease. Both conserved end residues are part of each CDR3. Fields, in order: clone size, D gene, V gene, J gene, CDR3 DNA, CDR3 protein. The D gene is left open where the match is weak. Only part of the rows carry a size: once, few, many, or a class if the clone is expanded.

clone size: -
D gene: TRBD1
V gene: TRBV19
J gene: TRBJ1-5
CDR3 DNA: TGTGCCAGTAGTGGAGGACAGGGGGTATCATATCGGTTCAGCAATCAGCCCCAGCATTTT
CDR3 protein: CASSGGQGVSYRFSNQPQHF

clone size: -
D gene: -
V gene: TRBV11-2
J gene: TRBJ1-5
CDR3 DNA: TGTGCCAGCAGCTGGAGGGTTTGGAGCAATCAGCCCCAGCATTTT
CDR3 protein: CASSWRVWSNQPQHF

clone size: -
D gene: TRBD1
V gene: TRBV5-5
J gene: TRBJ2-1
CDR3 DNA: TGTGCCAGCAGCCCATGGTCCGGGACAGGTCTCAATGAGCGGTTCTTC
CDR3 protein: CASSPWSGTGLNERFF

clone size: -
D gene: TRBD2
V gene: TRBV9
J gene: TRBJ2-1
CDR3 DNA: TGTGCCAGCAGAGGACCCGGGACTAGCGGTATCTATGAGCAGTTCTTC
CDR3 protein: CASRGPGTSGIYEQFF

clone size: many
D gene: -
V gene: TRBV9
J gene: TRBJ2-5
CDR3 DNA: TGTGCCAGCAGCGTAGCGGGGTCAGGCGAGACCCAGTACTTC
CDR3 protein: CASSVAGSGETQYF

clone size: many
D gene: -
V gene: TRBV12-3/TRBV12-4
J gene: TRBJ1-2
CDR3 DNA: TGTGCCAGCACCCTTAGAGCGGGGGAAGCTAACTATGGCTACACCTTC
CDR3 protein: CASTLRAGEANYGYTF

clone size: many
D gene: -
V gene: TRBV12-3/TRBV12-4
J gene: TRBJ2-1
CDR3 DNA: TGTGCCAGCAGTCGAAGGGGGGAGGGCAATGAGCAGTTCTTC
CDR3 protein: CASSRRGEGNEQFF

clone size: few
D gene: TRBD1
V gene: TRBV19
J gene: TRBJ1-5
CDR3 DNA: TGTGCCAGTAGTGTTGACAGGGGGACAAATCAGCCCCAGCATTTT
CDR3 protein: CASSVDRGTNQPQHF

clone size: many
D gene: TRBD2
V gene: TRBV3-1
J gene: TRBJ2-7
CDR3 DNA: TGTGCCAGCAGCCAGACGGGACTACTCGAGCAGTACTTC
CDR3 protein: CASSQTGLLEQYF

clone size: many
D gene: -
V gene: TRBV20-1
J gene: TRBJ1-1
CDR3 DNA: TGCAGTGCTAGAATACAGACGAACACTGAAGCTTTCTTT
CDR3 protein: CSARIQTNTEAFF

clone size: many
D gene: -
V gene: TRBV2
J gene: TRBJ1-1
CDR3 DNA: TGTGCCAGCAGTGAGTTCTGGGGGGAGGGAGCTTTCTTT
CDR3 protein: CASSEFWGEGAFF

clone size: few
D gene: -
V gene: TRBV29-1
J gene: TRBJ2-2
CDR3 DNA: TGCAGCGTTGAGGGGGCGACCGGGGAGCTGTTTTTT
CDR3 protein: CSVEGATGELFF

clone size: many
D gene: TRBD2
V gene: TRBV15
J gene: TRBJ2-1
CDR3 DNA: TGTGCCACCAGCAGACCTACTGGTGGCGGGAGGAGCAATGAGCAGTTCTTC
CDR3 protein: CATSRPTGGGRSNEQFF

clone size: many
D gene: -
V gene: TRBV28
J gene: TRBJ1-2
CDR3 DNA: TGTGCCAGCAGTACACCCACAGGGTACTATGGCTACACCTTC
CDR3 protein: CASSTPTGYYGYTF

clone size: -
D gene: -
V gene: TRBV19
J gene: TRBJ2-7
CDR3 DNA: TGTGCCAGTAGAAGGACTCTTAGCTCCTACGAGCAGTACTTC
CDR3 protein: CASRRTLSSYEQYF

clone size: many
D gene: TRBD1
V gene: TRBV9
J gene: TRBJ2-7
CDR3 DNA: TGTGCCAGCAGCCCCGGGACAGGGACCAAATACGAGCAGTACTTC
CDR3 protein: CASSPGTGTKYEQYF

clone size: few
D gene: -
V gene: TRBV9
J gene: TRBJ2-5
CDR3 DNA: TGTGCCAGCAGCACCACCGGGGCTGTGGAGACCCAGTACTTC
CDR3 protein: CASSTTGAVETQYF

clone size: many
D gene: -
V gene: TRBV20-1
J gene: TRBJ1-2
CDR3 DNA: TGCAGTGCTAGGGTACAGGGCGAGAATAACTATGGCTACACCTTC
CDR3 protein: CSARVQGENNYGYTF

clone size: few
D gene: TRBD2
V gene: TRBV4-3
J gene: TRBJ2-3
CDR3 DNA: TGCGCCAGCAGCCAGGGACTAGCGGAGGGCACTACGCAGTATTTT
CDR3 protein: CASSQGLAEGTTQYF

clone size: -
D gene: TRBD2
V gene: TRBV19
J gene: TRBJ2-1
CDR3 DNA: TGTGCCAGTAGTATTGTCGGGGGGAACAATGAGCAGTTCTTC
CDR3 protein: CASSIVGGNNEQFF

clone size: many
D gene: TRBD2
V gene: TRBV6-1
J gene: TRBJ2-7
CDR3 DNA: TGTGCCAGCTCGGGACTAGCGGGAAGCGAGCAGTACTTC
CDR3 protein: CASSGLAGSEQYF

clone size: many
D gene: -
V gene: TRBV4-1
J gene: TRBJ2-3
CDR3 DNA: TGCGCCAGCAGCCAAGTAGGTCGTCTTGGAGTGGGCACAGATACGCAGTATTTT
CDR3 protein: CASSQVGRLGVGTDTQYF

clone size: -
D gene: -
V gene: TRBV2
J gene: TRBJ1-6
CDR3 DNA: TGTGCCAGCAGTGCCACCGGGACCCTAATTAATTCACCCCTCCACTTT
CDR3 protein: CASSATGTLINSPLHF

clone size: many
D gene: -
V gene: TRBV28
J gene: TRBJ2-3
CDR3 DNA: TGTGCCACGACCATTCTGGGGCGGATAGATACGCAGTATTTT
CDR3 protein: CATTILGRIDTQYF

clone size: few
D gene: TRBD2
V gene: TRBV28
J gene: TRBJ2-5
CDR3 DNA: TGTGCCAGCAGTTTATACGGGAGGGACGAGACCCAGTACTTC
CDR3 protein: CASSLYGRDETQYF

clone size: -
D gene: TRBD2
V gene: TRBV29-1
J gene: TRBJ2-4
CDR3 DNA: TGCAGCGTCGGGGGTATAGCGGGAGGGCCAGGAAACATTCAGTACTTC
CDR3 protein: CSVGGIAGGPGNIQYF

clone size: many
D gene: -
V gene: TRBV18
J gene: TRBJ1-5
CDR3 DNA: TGTGCCAGCTCACAAGGGCCTAGCAATCAGCCCCAGCATTTT
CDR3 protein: CASSQGPSNQPQHF

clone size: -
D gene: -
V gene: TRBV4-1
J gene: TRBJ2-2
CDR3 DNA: TGCGCCAGCAGCCAAGATGCGCGGCGGGGCCGAAACACCGGGGAGCTGTTTTTT
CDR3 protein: CASSQDARRGRNTGELFF

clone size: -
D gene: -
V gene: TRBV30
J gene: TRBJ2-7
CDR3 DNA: TGTGCCTGGAGTCGGAAAACAGGGTCCTATTACGAGCAGTACTTC
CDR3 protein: CAWSRKTGSYYEQYF

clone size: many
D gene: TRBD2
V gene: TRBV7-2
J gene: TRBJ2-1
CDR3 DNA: TGTGCCAGCAGCTCCCGACAGCGGGAGGAGAGGAATGAGCAGTTCTTC
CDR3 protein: CASSSRQREERNEQFF

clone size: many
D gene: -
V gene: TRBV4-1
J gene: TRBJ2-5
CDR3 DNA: TGCGCCAGCAGCCAATCTCCTGCACAAGAGACCCAGTACTTC
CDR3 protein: CASSQSPAQETQYF

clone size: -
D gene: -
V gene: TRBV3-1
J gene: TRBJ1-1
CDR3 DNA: TGTGCCAGCAGCCGACAACCCGGACAAGGGAACACTGAAGCTTTCTTT
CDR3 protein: CASSRQPGQGNTEAFF

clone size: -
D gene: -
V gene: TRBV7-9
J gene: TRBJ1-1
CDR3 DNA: TGTGCCAGCAGCTATTCCGTCGGGGACACTGAAGCTTTCTTT
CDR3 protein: CASSYSVGDTEAFF

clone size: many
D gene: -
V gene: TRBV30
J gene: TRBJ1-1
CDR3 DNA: TGTGCCTGGAGTCTTCGGGCCCTGAACACTGAAGCTTTCTTT
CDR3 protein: CAWSLRALNTEAFF

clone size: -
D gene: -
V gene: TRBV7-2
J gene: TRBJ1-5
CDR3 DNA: TGTGCCAGCAGCTTAAACTTCCAAGGCGGGCAGCCCCAGCATTTT
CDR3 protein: CASSLNFQGGQPQHF

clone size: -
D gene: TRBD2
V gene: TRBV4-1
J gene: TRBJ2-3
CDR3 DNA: TGCGCCAGCAGCCAAGGACGTAGCGGGAGGGAAGCAGATACGCAGTATTTT
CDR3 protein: CASSQGRSGREADTQYF

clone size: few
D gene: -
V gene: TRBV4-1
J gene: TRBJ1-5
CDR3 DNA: TGCGCCAGCAGCCAAGATCAAGGGGGACGTCTGCATTTT
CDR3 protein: CASSQDQGGRLHF

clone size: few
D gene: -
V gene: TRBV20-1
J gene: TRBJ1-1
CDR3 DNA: TGCAGTGCTAGAGGATCTTTCGGGCAGGTGAACACTGAAGCTTTCTTT
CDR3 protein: CSARGSFGQVNTEAFF

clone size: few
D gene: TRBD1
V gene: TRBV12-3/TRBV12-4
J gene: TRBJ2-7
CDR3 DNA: TGTGCCAGCAGCGTGACAGGGTTTACCCACGAGCAGTACTTC
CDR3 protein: CASSVTGFTHEQYF

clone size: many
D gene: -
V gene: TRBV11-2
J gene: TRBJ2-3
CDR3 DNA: TGTGCCAGCAGCTTATGGGGGGCGAATCCAGATACGCAGTATTTT
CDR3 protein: CASSLWGANPDTQYF

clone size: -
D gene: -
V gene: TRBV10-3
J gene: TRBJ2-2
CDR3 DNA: TGTGCCACCTGGGGGCTAGAAAATCCTTCAGGGGAGCTGTTTTTT
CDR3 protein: CATWGLENPSGELFF

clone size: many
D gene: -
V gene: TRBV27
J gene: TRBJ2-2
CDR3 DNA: TGTGCCAGCAGCACCTCTGGGGAGCTGTTTTTT
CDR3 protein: CASSTSGELFF

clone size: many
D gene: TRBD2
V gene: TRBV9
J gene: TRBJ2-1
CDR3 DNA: TGTGCCAGCAGCGAGGGACTAGGGAACAATGAGCAGTTCTTC
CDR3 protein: CASSEGLGNNEQFF

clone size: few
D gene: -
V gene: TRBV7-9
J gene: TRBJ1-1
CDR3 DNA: TGTGCCAGCCAGCGGGCAGAGGGAGCTTTCTTT
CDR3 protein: CASQRAEGAFF

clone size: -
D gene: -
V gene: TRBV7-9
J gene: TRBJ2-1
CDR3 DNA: TGTGCCAGCAGCTTAGCGGCCAGTAATGAGCAGTTCTTC
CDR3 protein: CASSLAASNEQFF

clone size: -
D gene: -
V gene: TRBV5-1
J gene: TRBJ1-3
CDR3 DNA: TGCGCCAGCAGCTTGACCCCCCCCTCCGGAAACACCATATATTTT
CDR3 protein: CASSLTPPSGNTIYF

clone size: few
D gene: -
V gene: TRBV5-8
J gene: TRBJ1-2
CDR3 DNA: TGTGCCAGCAGCCCCGACAGCCACTTCTATGGCTACACCTTC
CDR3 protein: CASSPDSHFYGYTF

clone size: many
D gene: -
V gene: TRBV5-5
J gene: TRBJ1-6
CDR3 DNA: TGTGCCAGCAGCACCGAAAGTAATTCACCCCTCCACTTT
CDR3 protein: CASSTESNSPLHF

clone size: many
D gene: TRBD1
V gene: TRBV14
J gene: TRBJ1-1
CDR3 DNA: TGTGCCAGCAGCCAAGATCGACAGGGATTTGTATTCCCTGAAGCTTTCTTT
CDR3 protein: CASSQDRQGFVFPEAFF